This T cell receptor (beta chain) was identified during a study of T-cell reconstitution after alpha-beta-depleted transplantation in children. In its sample, this clonotype was seen many times. V was cut by 1 base and J by 4 bases, with 14 bases left in between. The CDR3 totals 16 residues. Looked up from germline, CDR1 is SGDLS and CDR2 is YYNGEE. Using unique molecular identifiers, the investigators prepared the TCRbeta library. TCRdb used MiXCR to reprocess the PCR reads, holding one entry per CDR3 protein. The sample has 150,000 to 250,000 distinct CDR3 sequences; roughly 6.5% are singletons. The chain combines TRBV9 with TRBJ2-2; D possibly corresponds to TRBD1 (8 bases). The TCR originated in a girl less than two years old with combined immunodeficiency, due to receive a stem cell transplant. The starting material was PBMCs, obtained before TCRalphabeta/CD19-depleted stem cell transplant. CDR3 coding DNA: TGTGCCAGCAGCGTACAGGACAGGGAGGGCACCGGGGAGCTGTTTTTT. Its translation is CASSVQDREGTGELFF.